This T cell receptor beta chain was identified in a study of blood T cell repertoires in COVID-19. Study overall: From the United States, Italy and Spain came samples of acute and convalescent COVID-19. Sources were T cells, B-cell-depleted T cells, or PBMCs; the material itself was cDNA or gDNA.

The CDR3 is 15 amino acids. V lost 1 base, J lost 7 bases, and 14 bases lay in between. Per germline, CDR1 MGHRA and CDR2 YSYEKL. As handled by the study authors: Amplification of reference gene primers provided the estimated nucleated cell counts. This table comes from immunoSEQ multiplex PCR, and its TCRdb copy is limited to in-frame clones, with some not included. The V and J calls and clone size were taken over from that table, and D and trimming were inferred from the DNA. The table lists tens of thousands of clones, approximately 78% of them singletons. The sample comprised peripheral blood. The clonotype originates from a human donor in a cohort sampled during active COVID-19. The chain recombines TRBV4-1 with TRBJ1-5; weak D call: TRBD1 (6 bases). The CDR3 nucleotides are TGCGCCAGCAGCCAAGCTGAGGGGGGGTGGCAGCCCCAGCATTTT. It translates to CASSQAEGGWQPQHF.